This T cell receptor beta chain was identified in a study of CD8 T cells in ankylosing spondylitis. The CDR3 runs to 14 residues. Germline V gene data show CDR1 as MGHDK and CDR2 as SYGVNS. The germline V and J ends were trimmed by 0 bases and 2 bases, with 6 bases remaining between them. This clonotype occurred many times. Antigen specificity is unknown. General study findings and limits: A TCR beta motif made of 7 to 9 highly homologous variants seemed typical of ankylosing spondylitis blood. The clones that were linked to disease were reported to be significantly enriched in matched synovial fluid samples from ankylosing spondylitis patients.

Construction of TCR beta libraries was performed using quantitative 5'-RACE with molecular barcodes. MiXCR was run by TCRdb on the 5' RACE reads, yielding one entry per CDR3 protein. The repertoire consists of under 300,000 distinct CDR3 sequences, with approximately 10% occurring once and the leading ten covering 2.6%. Material: blood, either unsorted or a sorted T cell fraction (not recorded which). The sequence was obtained from a male donor with ankylosing spondylitis or in good health (not recorded which). The chain combines TRBV25-1 with TRBJ2-3; D not certain. In nucleotides, the CDR3 is TGTGCCAGCAGTGAATATGGTTTCACAGATACGCAGTATTTT. Amino acids: CASSEYGFTDTQYF.